A selection of T cell receptor beta chains follows, all from one sample in a study of Ad26.COV2.S vaccination and SARS-CoV-2 variants. Assay: immunoSEQ multiplex PCR; the TCRdb copy retains only in-frame clones and omits some. The sample holds approximately 400,000 clones; approximately 90% are singletons and the top ten take around 4.2%. Sequenced material: peripheral blood, taken after recovery from COVID-19. These receptors all come from a human donor who had recovered from COVID-19. CDR3s include the opening cysteine and the closing phenylalanine or tryptophan. Each record gives: J gene, D gene, V gene, clone size, CDR3 DNA, CDR3 protein. D genes are given only for firm matches. Clone size is stated in some rows and not others, as once, few, many or a class when expanded.

TRBJ1-1,TRBD1,TRBV3-1/TRBV3-2,.,TGTGCCAGCAGCACAGGGGCTCTCGGGGGCACTGAAGCTTTCTTT,CASSTGALGGTEAFF
TRBJ1-6,.,TRBV6-5,.,TGTGCCAGCAGCCACAAGTGGGGGGGTAATTCACCCCTCCACTTT,CASSHKWGGNSPLHF
TRBJ1-1,.,TRBV6-5,.,TGTGCCAGCAGATTGGGACGGTTGAACACTGAAGCTTTCTTT,CASRLGRLNTEAFF
TRBJ1-1,.,TRBV10-1,.,TGCGCCAGCTCCAGGGGAGGGGGCACTGAAGCTTTCTTT,CASSRGGGTEAFF
TRBJ1-2,TRBD1,TRBV29-1,.,TGCAGCGTTTCCGGGACAGGGTATGGCTACACCTTC,CSVSGTGYGYTF
TRBJ1-1,.,TRBV6-5,.,TGTGCCAGCAGTTACTCGGTTAACACTGAAGCTTTCTTT,CASSYSVNTEAFF
TRBJ1-6,TRBD1,TRBV29-1,.,TGCAGCGTTGAGGCGTATATCGGACAGGGGGGTTTTAGGAATTCACCCCTCCACTTT,CSVEAYIGQGGFRNSPLHF
TRBJ2-3,.,TRBV11-3,.,TGTGCCAGCAGCTTAGAGGGGGGTTATGCAGATACGCAGTATTTT,CASSLEGGYADTQYF
TRBJ1-4,.,TRBV6-6,.,TGTGCCAGCAGTTACTCGGATATTAGTGAAAAACTGTTTTTT,CASSYSDISEKLFF
TRBJ2-1,.,TRBV7-2,.,TGTGCCAGCAGCTTCCCCGGGGCGGGGGCCAGCCGGAAGCAGTTCTTC,CASSFPGAGASRKQFF
TRBJ2-3,.,TRBV6-2/TRBV6-3,.,TGTGCCAGCAGTTACAATCGGGGGTCTGTTCAACCCACAGATACGCAGTATTTT,CASSYNRGSVQPTDTQYF
TRBJ1-3,.,TRBV6-5,.,TGTGCCAGCAGAACTGCTGAGGTTTCTGGAAACACCATATATTTT,CASRTAEVSGNTIYF
TRBJ2-7,.,TRBV5-1,.,TGCGCCAGCAGCTTGGAAGGGGGTCTCTTCTACGAGCAGTACTTC,CASSLEGGLFYEQYF
TRBJ2-2,.,TRBV12-5,.,TGTGCTAGTGGCCTTGCCGGGGAGCTGTTTTTT,CASGLAGELFF
TRBJ1-2,.,TRBV5-1,.,TGCGCCAGCAGCTTGGCGGACAGTATTACTAACTATGGCTACACCTTC,CASSLADSITNYGYTF
TRBJ1-1,.,TRBV11-2,.,TGTGCCAGCAGCTCCCTCGCGGCCCCAAGTACTTTCTTT,CASSSLAAPSTFF
TRBJ1-1,.,TRBV4-1,.,TGCGCCAGCAGCCAGGGGATCAGGGCTAGGAACACTGAAGCTTTCTTT,CASSQGIRARNTEAFF
TRBJ1-3,TRBD1,TRBV6-5,few,TGTGCCAGCAGTTTGACAGGGGGCAAAGGAAACACCATATATTTT,CASSLTGGKGNTIYF
TRBJ2-7,.,TRBV28,.,TGTGCCAGCAGTTTTAGGGACATTCCATATGACCGGTTGGAGCAGTACTTC,CASSFRDIPYDRLEQYF
TRBJ1-4,.,TRBV6-2/TRBV6-3,.,TGTGCCAGCAGTTACCCCGCGGCGGAAAAACTGTTTTTT,CASSYPAAEKLFF
TRBJ2-7,.,TRBV6-5,.,TGTGCCAGCAGTTACTCGATTTACGGCTACGAGCAGTACTTC,CASSYSIYGYEQYF
TRBJ1-2,.,TRBV29-1,.,TGCAGCGTTGAAGAAGCCGACAGCCTATATGGCTACACCTTC,CSVEEADSLYGYTF
TRBJ2-1,TRBD2,TRBV2,.,TGTGCCAGTCCCCTGAGCGGGGGCTCCTACAATGAGCAGTTCTTC,CASPLSGGSYNEQFF
TRBJ1-2,.,TRBV27,.,TGTGCCAGCAGTTTATACCAGGGGTGGAACTATGGCTACACCTTC,CASSLYQGWNYGYTF
TRBJ2-1,TRBD2,TRBV7-2,.,TGTGCCAGCAGCCTAGCGGGGGGGGTCAATGAGCAGTTCTTC,CASSLAGGVNEQFF
TRBJ1-2,.,TRBV19,once,TGTGCCAGTAGTATAGTGGGGGGCGCAGACTATGGCTACACCTTC,CASSIVGGADYGYTF
TRBJ1-4,TRBD1,TRBV5-1,.,TGCGCCAGCAGCAGACAGGGGGCCGGTGAAAAACTGTTTTTT,CASSRQGAGEKLFF
TRBJ2-3,TRBD1,TRBV19,.,TGTGCCAGACCTATTACAGGGGCAGATACGCAGTATTTT,CARPITGADTQYF
TRBJ2-5,.,TRBV12-3/TRBV12-4,once,TGTGCCAGCAGTCGCGGGACCCAGTACTTC,CASSRGTQYF
TRBJ1-2,.,TRBV10-1,.,TGCGCCAGCAGTGTCCGCCGGGACGGACCCTGGCATGGCTACACCTTC,CASSVRRDGPWHGYTF
TRBJ1-1,.,TRBV5-6,.,TGTGCCAGCAGCTTGGTCAACAGTTACACTGAAGCTTTCTTT,CASSLVNSYTEAFF
TRBJ1-5,.,TRBV4-1,.,TGCGCCAGCAGCCACGGCAGGGCGAGCAATCAGCCCCAGCATTTT,CASSHGRASNQPQHF
TRBJ2-5,TRBD1,TRBV6-5,.,TGTGCCAGCAGTTCGGGACAGGGGTTTGTGGAGACCCAGTACTTC,CASSSGQGFVETQYF
TRBJ1-1,.,TRBV11-2,once,TGTGCCAGCAGCCCCCTTACGGGGAACACTGAAGCTTTCTTT,CASSPLTGNTEAFF
TRBJ2-5,TRBD1,TRBV19,.,TGTGCCAGTAGTATCCAGGGGGCAGAGACCCAGTACTTC,CASSIQGAETQYF
TRBJ1-2,.,TRBV12-3/TRBV12-4,.,TGTGCCAGCACCCCGGGACTTAGCTATGGCTACACCTTC,CASTPGLSYGYTF
TRBJ1-3,TRBD1,TRBV7-6,few,TGTGCCAGCAGCTTAGGAGGACAGGGTACTGGAAACACCATATATTTT,CASSLGGQGTGNTIYF
TRBJ1-6,TRBD1,TRBV7-8,.,TGTGCCAGCAGCGCCGGGACAGGGTATTCACCCCTCCACTTT,CASSAGTGYSPLHF
TRBJ1-3,.,TRBV11-2,.,TGTGCCAGCAGCCCCGAGATGGCTGGAAACACCATATATTTT,CASSPEMAGNTIYF
TRBJ1-2,.,TRBV18,.,TGTGCCAGCTCACCAGGGGATGATGGCTACACCTTC,CASSPGDDGYTF
TRBJ1-5,TRBD1,TRBV19,.,TGTGCCAGTAGTATCGACAGGGATGGTCAGCCCCAGCATTTT,CASSIDRDGQPQHF
TRBJ1-3,.,TRBV9,.,TGTGCCAGCAGCGTACGATCCGGGTTTGGAAACACCATATATTTT,CASSVRSGFGNTIYF
TRBJ1-2,.,TRBV20-1,once,TGCAGTGCTAGTCCCTCACAGAATAACTATGGCTACACCTTC,CSASPSQNNYGYTF
TRBJ1-2,TRBD1,TRBV10-3,.,TGTGCCATCACTGGGTCCGAGACAGGGCGAAGTGGCTACACCTTC,CAITGSETGRSGYTF
TRBJ2-1,TRBD2,TRBV7-9,.,TGTGCCAGCAGCTTAGATGGGCTAGCGGGGGGGCCCGGTGAGCAGTTCTTC,CASSLDGLAGGPGEQFF
TRBJ2-5,TRBD2,TRBV19,.,TGTGCCAGTAGTGCGCGGGGGGTGACGGAGACCCAGTACTTC,CASSARGVTETQYF
TRBJ1-2,.,TRBV19,.,TGTGCCAGTATCCCCCTCGACAGGCCTAACTATGGCTACACCTTC,CASIPLDRPNYGYTF
TRBJ1-6,.,TRBV11-2,.,TGTGCCAGCAGCTTACGGGGGGCGCGTAATTCACCCCTCCACTTT,CASSLRGARNSPLHF
TRBJ2-7,.,TRBV25-1,.,TGTGCCAGCAGTGCCTCCTACGAGCAGTACTTC,CASSASYEQYF
TRBJ2-2,.,TRBV28,.,TGTGCCAGCAGGGGAAGTATTTCCACCGGGGAGCTGTTTTTT,CASRGSISTGELFF
TRBJ2-5,TRBD1,TRBV7-2,.,TGTGCCAGCAGCCCGACAGGGCAAGGGGTATACGAGACCCAGTACTTC,CASSPTGQGVYETQYF
TRBJ1-6,.,TRBV2,.,TGTGCCAGCAGTGGCCAGGGTTCAGATTCACCCCTCCACTTT,CASSGQGSDSPLHF
TRBJ2-2,TRBD1,TRBV6-2/TRBV6-3,.,TGTGCCAGCAGTACGTATCGACAGGGAAGTATCGGGGAGCTGTTTTTT,CASSTYRQGSIGELFF
TRBJ1-1,.,TRBV27,.,TGTGCCAGCAGTTTATCGGGTATGGGAAGGGGAGCTTTCTTT,CASSLSGMGRGAFF